This T cell receptor beta chain emerged from a study of a mutant IDH1 vaccine in newly diagnosed glioma. Whole-study context: Most had both radiotherapy and temozolomide beforehand; others had only one. Study-level points and caveats: Shifts in the top peripheral T cell clonotypes seemed unrelated to pseudoprogression.

In regard to this clone: What it recognizes is unknown.

TCRdb keeps only in-frame clones here, not all; method: immunoSEQ multiplex PCR. The repertoire includes 50,000 or so clones, roughly 90% of them detected once, and about 2.4% sits in the top ten. Time point meaning: baseline, week 1 (first vaccination visit). Sample treatment: pre-vaccination baseline after standard-of-care therapy. Donor tumors were new WHO grade 3 or 4 IDH1-mutant, ATRX-lost astrocytomas. The sequence was collected from a middle-aged man with glioma. Sequenced here: PBMCs, sampled from a glioma patient treated with radiotherapy, temozolomide or both.

The CDR3 sequence: CASSPRQGSYEQYF. The CDR3 coding sequence is TGTGCCAGCAGCCCGAGACAGGGATCCTACGAGCAGTACTTC. The chain employs TRBV6-6 and TRBJ2-7; 7 bases match TRBD1. After removal of 6 bases from V and 1 base from J, the junction contained 6 bases not matched to a gene. The CDR3 runs to 14 residues. Germline CDR1 and CDR2: MNHNY and SVGAGI (reference sequence).